This T cell receptor beta chain was sequenced during a study of Ad26.COV2.S vaccination and SARS-CoV-2 variants (dated by TCRdb to the early 2020s). About the study as a whole: Vaccine-arm donors came from COV1001, a multicentre, randomized, double-blind, placebo-controlled phase I-IIa trial of Ad26.COV2.S in healthy adults. Participants in the trial were split at random into five groups of five each, receiving low-dose or high-dose Ad26.COV2.S once or twice, or else placebo on both occasions. Dosing of Ad26.COV2.S was intramuscular, at either 5x10^10 or 1x10^11 viral particles, delivered as one shot or as two shots spaced 56 days apart. A total of 32 samples were included in the TCR-sequenced set, comprising some 20 Ad26.COV2.S vaccine recipients, 5 placebo recipients and 8 SARS-CoV-2 convalescent individuals. TCRbeta repertoire sequencing served as the tool for gauging how specific and how broad the SARS-CoV-2-reactive T cell receptors were following Ad26.COV2.S vaccination. Investigators did not know the trial group allocation while performing experiments and assessing outcomes.

The immunoSEQ Assay was the method used to sequence TCRbeta CDR3 regions. After extraction, genomic DNA underwent amplification by bias-controlled multiplex PCR, followed by high-throughput sequencing. The original pipeline was this. To quantify the absolute abundance of every unique TCRbeta CDR3 region, sequences were collapsed and filtered. T cell fraction was estimated by normalization of TCRbeta template counts to usable DNA, with usable DNA being measured through amplification of reference genes present in all nucleated cells. Repertoire TCRs were annotated as SARS-CoV-2-specific when V gene, CDR3 amino acid sequence and J gene were exactly matched to a known reactive TCR set. The reference SARS-CoV-2 TCR set was obtained from MIRA and was filtered for enrichment in COVID-19-positive ImmuneCODE repertoires, whereby public or cross-reactive TCRs were removed. Using the MIRA antigens, annotated TCRs were further analysed by specific ORF or by position within an ORF. Breadth was defined as annotated unique rearrangements over total unique productive rearrangements; depth was the summed frequency of those rearrangements. Group comparisons of TCR breadth used two-sided Wilcoxon rank-sum tests. Not all clones reach the TCRdb copy of this immuneACCESS table, which keeps in-frame sequences only. Checked studies attribute under half of the gap to unresolved V genes and leave the rest unexplained. The V and J calls and clone size are taken from that table; D and trimming were inferred from the DNA. The sample has approximately 480,000 clones on record, roughly nine tenths of them singletons. The ten largest clones capture 9.5% to 15% of the sample.

CDR1 and CDR2, per the germline V gene (reference sequence), are LNHNV and YYDKDF. The CDR3 numbers 14 residues from cysteine through phenylalanine. The retained sequence is limited to the CDR3, 42 bases, with the frame set at the first base. The germline ends are 9 bases apart after V is trimmed by 0 bases and J by 4 bases. Points on this clone: It has no known antigen specificity. One base away there is no much larger clone; base qualities are not given.

Results the study describes overall, beyond this receptor: The study lacked the statistical power to compare responses across vaccine doses or regimens. It was noted by the authors that total T cell responses may have been underestimated by the TCR breadth and depth analyses. Substantial breadth of spike-specific CD8+ and CD4+ T cell responses was reported after vaccination. Vaccine and placebo recipients had comparable non-spike TCR breadth, which fits with the vaccine containing only spike. Spike-specific TCR breadth was higher in Ad26.COV2.S recipients than in placebo recipients (P = 0.0014).

The sample's treatment or condition label is to be understood as: roughly 19 received Ad26.COV2.S at low or high dose, single or two shots; roughly five received placebo; per-sample allocation not given. For vaccine and placebo recipients, the sequenced repertoires came from samples collected on day 63 after the first injection. Cohort 1b enrolled 20 to 30 adults aged 18-55 years at a single site in Boston, USA, between 29 July and 7 August 2020. As a vaccine, Ad26.COV2.S was a replication-incompetent adenovirus type 26 vector that expressed a prefusion-stabilized SARS-CoV-2 spike protein derived from the original Wuhan strain.

The material was peripheral blood, obtained in a trial of Ad26.COV2.S vaccine versus placebo. The chain is encoded by TRBV15 joined to TRBJ1-2, with the D gene not confidently named. The clonotype was recovered from a person aged 18 to 59 who received the Ad26.COV2.S COVID-19 vaccine or a placebo. CDR3 sequence: CATSRDRQIYGYTF. At the DNA level, the sequence is TGTGCCACCAGCAGAGATCGGCAGATCTATGGCTACACCTTC.